These T cell receptor beta chains were read from a single sample in a study of T cells after yellow fever vaccination. TCRdb re-derived calls from the 5' RACE reads in MiXCR, one entry per CDR3 protein. Of hundreds of thousands of distinct CDR3 sequences in the sample, roughly a sixth are singletons; the top ten hold roughly a sixth. Here the sequenced sample was PBMCs, taken before the yellow fever booster vaccination. All receptors come from a man aged 18-30 years who received the YFV17D yellow fever vaccine. CDR3s include the opening cysteine and the closing phenylalanine or tryptophan. Each record gives: V gene, D gene, J gene, clone size, CDR3 protein, CDR3 DNA. D genes are given only for firm matches. The listing skips clone size in some rows; elsewhere it reads once, few, many or a size class.

TRBV20-1,-,TRBJ1-2,-,CSASPGPGRRGYTF,TGCAGTGCTAGTCCTGGCCCGGGGCGACGGGGCTACACCTTC
TRBV5-1,-,TRBJ2-5,few,CASRSDVGGTQYF,TGCGCCAGCAGGTCGGATGTAGGAGGGACCCAGTACTTC
TRBV13,-,TRBJ2-7,many,CASSLTSGAYEQYF,TGTGCCAGCAGCTTAACCTCAGGGGCCTACGAGCAGTACTTC
TRBV5-1,-,TRBJ1-4,few,CASSPGLWEKLFF,TGCGCCAGCAGTCCAGGGTTATGGGAAAAACTGTTTTTT
TRBV7-2,-,TRBJ2-3,few,CASSLQRPDTQYF,TGTGCCAGCAGCCTCCAGCGCCCAGATACGCAGTATTTT
TRBV14,-,TRBJ1-6,few,CASSLGLDNSPLHF,TGTGCCAGCAGCCTGGGACTTGACAATTCACCCCTCCACTTT
TRBV6-2/TRBV6-3,-,TRBJ2-5,few,CASSYSSPRGETQYF,TGTGCCAGCAGTTACTCGTCCCCCCGAGGGGAGACCCAGTACTTC
TRBV15,-,TRBJ2-1,-,CATGGRGLYNEQFF,TGTGCCACGGGCGGACGGGGGTTATACAATGAGCAGTTCTTC
TRBV7-9,-,TRBJ2-2,-,CASSPPSRLGAGELFF,TGTGCCAGCAGCCCGCCGAGTCGTCTGGGAGCCGGGGAGCTGTTTTTT
TRBV10-2,-,TRBJ2-2,-,CASSEGGRPGELFF,TGCGCCAGCAGTGAGGGGGGAAGACCAGGGGAGCTGTTTTTT
TRBV6-2/TRBV6-3,-,TRBJ1-5,-,CASSYSEEQHF,TGTGCCAGCAGTTACTCAGAGGAACAGCATTTT
TRBV20-1,TRBD1,TRBJ2-3,-,CSALPGGHAGTDTQYF,TGCAGTGCTCTTCCAGGGGGCCACGCTGGCACAGATACGCAGTATTTT
TRBV4-3,-,TRBJ1-1,few,CASSQVSLRGRNTEAFF,TGCGCCAGCAGCCAAGTGAGCCTTCGAGGGAGGAACACTGAAGCTTTCTTT
TRBV6-5,-,TRBJ1-6,few,CASSYSNGDNSPLHF,TGTGCCAGCAGTTACTCGAACGGGGATAATTCACCCCTCCACTTT
TRBV12-3/TRBV12-4,-,TRBJ1-5,many,CASSPRPEGVPQHF,TGTGCCAGCAGTCCCCGCCCCGAGGGGGTGCCCCAGCATTTT
TRBV6-5,TRBD1,TRBJ2-2,few,CASSPFGTGDTGELFF,TGTGCCAGCAGTCCTTTCGGGACAGGGGACACCGGGGAGCTGTTTTTT
TRBV18,TRBD1,TRBJ1-5,few,CASSPQGQGSNQPQHF,TGTGCCAGCTCACCCCAGGGACAGGGTAGCAATCAGCCCCAGCATTTT
TRBV7-6,-,TRBJ1-5,-,CASSSGMGNQPQHF,TGTGCCAGCAGTAGTGGGATGGGCAATCAGCCCCAGCATTTT
TRBV29-1,TRBD1,TRBJ2-7,few,CSVEAGTGYEQYF,TGCAGCGTTGAAGCCGGGACAGGCTACGAGCAGTACTTC
TRBV12-3/TRBV12-4,-,TRBJ1-5,few,CASSTQTGSGNQPQHF,TGTGCCAGCAGTACACAGACAGGCTCGGGCAATCAGCCCCAGCATTTT
TRBV27,-,TRBJ2-7,-,CASSSRGGYYEQYF,TGTGCCAGCAGTTCTCGTGGGGGCTATTACGAGCAGTACTTC
TRBV7-9,-,TRBJ1-4,-,CASSQTNGGEKLFF,TGTGCCAGCAGCCAAACAAACGGGGGTGAAAAACTGTTTTTT
TRBV11-1,-,TRBJ2-2,few,CASSAWGGGELFF,TGTGCCAGCAGCGCTTGGGGCGGCGGGGAGCTGTTTTTT
TRBV20-1,-,TRBJ1-2,-,CSAAPNPRGYGYTF,TGCAGTGCTGCCCCCAACCCGAGGGGCTATGGCTACACCTTC
TRBV29-1,TRBD1,TRBJ1-5,few,CSAGGSARKTGGKCVGPQHF,TGCAGCGCTGGAGGGTCCGCCCGAAAGACAGGGGGAAAGTGTGTAGGGCCCCAGCATTTT
TRBV7-9,-,TRBJ2-3,few,CASSPTSIAGTDTQYF,TGTGCCAGCAGCCCAACTTCCATCGCGGGCACAGATACGCAGTATTTT
TRBV20-1,-,TRBJ2-1,-,CSARSGHNEQFF,TGCAGTGCTAGATCAGGGCACAATGAGCAGTTCTTC
TRBV28,TRBD2,TRBJ2-3,few,CASSPPIAGGSTDTQYF,TGTGCCAGCAGCCCCCCAATAGCGGGCGGGAGCACAGATACGCAGTATTTT
TRBV5-6,TRBD1,TRBJ1-6,-,CASSPRTGSYNSPLHF,TGTGCCAGCAGCCCTCGGACAGGCTCCTATAATTCACCCCTCCACTTT
TRBV10-1,-,TRBJ2-3,-,CASGENTDTQYF,TGCGCCAGCGGGGAAAATACAGATACGCAGTATTTT
TRBV6-5,-,TRBJ2-5,few,CASSNYQETQYF,TGTGCCAGCAGCAATTACCAAGAGACCCAGTACTTC
TRBV5-1,TRBD1,TRBJ1-1,-,CASSPSPGGVLEAFF,TGCGCCAGCAGCCCCAGCCCAGGGGGCGTCCTTGAAGCTTTCTTT
TRBV5-1,-,TRBJ2-3,-,CASSVTVGTDTQYF,TGCGCCAGCAGCGTGACAGTAGGCACAGATACGCAGTATTTT
TRBV20-1,-,TRBJ2-7,-,CSARLAHEQYF,TGCAGTGCTAGGTTAGCCCACGAGCAGTACTTC
TRBV6-2/TRBV6-3,TRBD1,TRBJ1-2,-,CASASTGNYGYTF,TGTGCCAGCGCCTCGACAGGGAACTATGGCTACACCTTC
TRBV5-1,TRBD1,TRBJ1-6,-,CASSPEGARISSSPLHF,TGCGCCAGCAGCCCGGAGGGGGCCCGAATATCAAGTTCACCCCTCCACTTT
TRBV20-1,TRBD2,TRBJ2-5,many,CSADGSGGFSTWAETQYF,TGCAGTGCTGATGGTAGCGGGGGGTTCTCAACTTGGGCGGAGACCCAGTACTTC
TRBV11-1,-,TRBJ2-7,-,CASSLEGRSSYEQYF,TGTGCCAGCAGCTTAGAAGGCCGAAGCTCCTACGAGCAGTACTTC